This T cell receptor beta chain was profiled in a study of graft-versus-host responses after intestinal transplantation. As for the study in general: Anti-thymocyte globulin served as induction for all recipients, who then took tacrolimus and steroids for 2 to 4 years.

Germline values: CDR1 SGHNT, CDR2 YENEEA. CDR3 length: 14 amino acids. The V and J ends lost 5 bases and 1 base respectively, with 8 bases between them. As concerns this clone: The antigen remains unidentified.

The repertoire was sequenced with immunoSEQ multiplex PCR; TCRdb's copy has only in-frame clones and lacks some. The table shows 80,000 to 100,000 clones, with about 89% occurring only once. Findings of the study overall: Peak circulating GvH clone levels were associated with early post-transplant HvG declines. Recipient-marrow GvH clones were detected, some having first appeared in ileum or blood. Allografts from individuals with graft-donor T cell macrochimerism displayed high graft-versus-host to host-versus-graft clonal ratios.

Sequenced material: unstimulated CD4+ T cells sorted from spleen or lymph node cells, taken before intestinal transplant. The chain has TRBV11-3 and TRBJ2-2; D is possibly TRBD1 (5 bases). This sequence originates from a human donor who received an intestinal transplant. This chain's CDR3 is CASSLQENTGELFF. The CDR3 DNA follows: TGTGCCAGCAGCCTACAGGAGAACACCGGGGAGCTGTTTTTT. The variable domain in full, with the rest retrieved from reference TRBV11-3 and TRBJ2-2, is EAGVVQSPRYKIIEKKQPVAFWCNPISGHNTLYWYLQNLGQGPELLIRYENEEAVDDSQLPKDRFSAERLKGVDSTLKIQPAELGDSAVYLCASSLQENTGELFFGEGSRLTVL.